This T cell receptor (beta chain) is from a study of neoadjuvant anti-PD-1 for oral cavity cancer. The overall study: Non-progressing patients received a fourth nivolumab dose near day 43, then surgery on days 50-56.

Most PBMC samples had approximately 480 ng input DNA in six replicates. Profiled with immunoSEQ multiplex PCR; TCRdb holds only in-frame clones, not every one. This sample has about 39,000 clones, with 65% to 80% found just once. Time point indicated: after neoadjuvant nivolumab, at surgical resection. Analysis of PBMCs was direct, with no culture step. Study results and limitations: Post-nivolumab, blood T cell clonality was significantly elevated in non-responders.

On this clone: Its antigen is currently unknown.

The receptor was isolated from a person aged 40 to 85 with oral cavity squamous cell carcinoma. The starting material was PBMCs, obtained after nivolumab (anti-PD-1) treatment.

CDR3: CASSSLAGQETQYF. The CDR3 DNA follows: TGTGCCAGCAGTTCATTAGCGGGGCAAGAGACCCAGTACTTC. This chain joins TRBV6-5 and TRBJ2-5, with 8 bases identical to TRBD2. The CDR3 is 14 amino acids. Germline V lookup: CDR1 MNHEY, CDR2 SVGAGI. V was clipped by 4 bases and J by 2 bases; unmatched bases: 3.